These 21 T cell receptor beta chains share one sample of origin, sequenced in a study of OX40 agonist ivuxolimab in advanced cancers. Sequenced by immunoSEQ multiplex PCR; TCRdb stores in-frame clones only, minus some. The profile shows over 100,000 clones, 93% of them singletons. Sample: CD4+ or CD8+ T cells sorted from blood, taken in a trial of the OX40 agonist ivuxolimab. The receptors here all came from an adult with an advanced solid tumor such as melanoma, head and neck, liver or kidney cancer.

This clone has a handful of counts. This chain uses TRBV15 with TRBJ1-5; D unresolved. Germline loops: CDR1 LNHNV, CDR2 YYDKDF (reference sequence). CDR3 size: 14 residues. V was clipped by 2 bases and J by 7 bases, with 12 bases between them. CDR3 nucleotides: TGTGCCACCAGCAGACAGGCTGTGGGACAGCCCCAGCATTTT. It encodes CATSRQAVGQPQHF.

This chain links TRBV7-2 with TRBJ2-1; D is unclear. Germline CDR1 reads SGHTA; CDR2 reads FQGNSA. This CDR3 contains 12 residues. V lost 0 bases and J 7 bases, leaving 4 bases between the germline ends. The CDR3 sequence: CASSLARNEQFF. CDR3 sequence (DNA): TGTGCCAGCAGCTTAGCGCGGAATGAGCAGTTCTTC.

This rearrangement joins TRBV18 to TRBJ2-1, with 14 nucleotides matching TRBD2. CDR1 KGHSH and CDR2 LQKENI come from the germline V gene. The junction had 9 bases not matched to a gene; V was cut back by 0 bases and J by 8 bases. CDR3 length: 18 amino acids. CDR3 amino acids: CASSPPDGTSGRRYEQFF. The CDR3 DNA reads TGTGCCAGCTCACCACCTGACGGGACTAGCGGGAGACGCTATGAGCAGTTCTTC.

The rearrangement joins TRBV7-3 to TRBJ2-7; D gene ambiguous. From germline, CDR1 is SGHTA and CDR2 FQGTGA. Trimming pared 2 bases from V and 3 bases from J, leaving 8 bases between. The CDR3 runs to 13 residues. The CDR3 sequence: CASSLQAGYEQYF. In DNA, the CDR3 is TGTGCCAGCAGCTTACAGGCTGGCTACGAGCAGTACTTC.

V usage is TRBV7-2 and J usage is TRBJ2-2; D not certain. This CDR3 region has 15 residues. Germline V lookup: CDR1 SGHTA, CDR2 FQGNSA. Trimming took 5 bases from V and 2 from J, leaving 12 bases between them. For the CDR3, the DNA is TGTGCCAGCAGCCCCTCGGTAGGAAACACCGGGGAGCTGTTTTTT. Residues: CASSPSVGNTGELFF.

The chain joins TRBV28 to TRBJ2-7; D assignment may be TRBD1 or TRBD2 (6 bases each). V was clipped by 8 bases and J by 1 base, with 18 bases between them. The germline CDR1 and CDR2 sequences are MDHEN and SYDVKM. The CDR3 loop spans 15 amino acids. CDR3 loop: CASLLGGLKSYEQYF. CDR3 DNA sequence: TGTGCCAGCCTCCTTGGGGGGCTAAAATCCTACGAGCAGTACTTC.

This clone came up a few times. DNA of the CDR3: TGCGCCAGCAGCTGCCATAACCGGGACGAGCAGTACTTC. Its translation is CASSCHNRDEQYF. The V call is TRBV10-1, the J call TRBJ2-7; the D is unclear. Per germline, CDR1 WNHNN and CDR2 SYGVQD (reference sequence). The CDR3 extends over 13 amino acids. The germline V and J ends were trimmed by 6 bases and 5 bases, with 14 bases remaining between them.

The J gene is TRBJ2-5, the V gene TRBV6-6, with 12 positions matching TRBD2. The CDR3 runs 15 residues. Trimming cost V 2 bases and J 5 bases; bases outside gene matches: 3. Germline V lookup: CDR1 MNHNY, CDR2 SVGAGI (reference sequence). The CDR3 DNA reads as TGTGCCAGCAGTTACCCGGGGACTAGCGGGGAGACCCAGTACTTC. This translates into CASSYPGTSGETQYF.

This clone was seen only once. CDR3 protein: CASGLASQETQYF. Here the CDR3 DNA reads TGTGCCAGTGGACTAGCGAGTCAAGAGACCCAGTACTTC. V is TRBV11-2 and J is TRBJ2-5; TRBD2 matches 9 bases. CDR3 length: 13 amino acids. Germline CDR1 and CDR2: SGHAT and FQNNGV. With V trimmed by 9 bases and J by 2 bases, 4 bases remained unmatched.

The V call is TRBV4-1, the J call TRBJ2-5; a possible D gene is TRBD1 (6 bases). The V end lost 1 base, the J end lost 1 base, and 13 bases lay between the germline ends. The length of the CDR3 is 16 residues. Germline lookup yields CDR1 MGHRA and CDR2 YSYEKL. CDR3 protein: CASSQVARTVQETQYF. The CDR3 DNA reads TGCGCCAGCAGCCAAGTTGCGAGGACAGTCCAAGAGACCCAGTACTTC.

This clone was seen a single time. The rearrangement uses TRBV7-9 and TRBJ2-1; D possibly uses TRBD1 or TRBD2 (5 bases each). The CDR3 spans 14 residues. With 4 bases removed from V and 3 bases from J, the gap between germline ends came to 10 bases. Germline lookup yields CDR1 SEHNR and CDR2 FQNEAQ (reference sequence). The CDR3 coding sequence is TGTGCCAGCAGCTGGGGGATGGGCTACAATGAGCAGTTCTTC. This gives the protein CASSWGMGYNEQFF.

CDR3 region: CASKTGKVGYTF. CDR3 nucleotides: TGTGCCAGCAAAACAGGGAAAGTTGGCTACACCTTC. The genes are TRBV28 and TRBJ1-2; possible D gene TRBD1, 6 bases. CDR3 size: 12 residues. Trimming shortened V by 7 bases and J by 7 bases, and 13 bases separated the two germline ends. CDR1 and CDR2 (germline): MDHEN, SYDVKM.

This clone was detected only once. The J gene is TRBJ1-4, the V gene TRBV5-1, with D unclear. Germline V CDR1 and CDR2: SGHRS, YFSETQ. The CDR3 has 13 residues. Trimming shortened V by 5 bases and J by 4 bases, and 9 bases separated the two germline ends. The CDR3 sequence: CASRTEINEKLFF. The CDR3 DNA reads as TGCGCCAGCAGGACGGAAATTAATGAAAAACTGTTTTTT.

With regard to this clone: This sample also contains other DNA sequences that code for the same CDR3. The chain couples TRBV7-6 to TRBJ1-5; D not certain. V dropped 1 base and J dropped 9 bases, with 16 bases sitting between them. CDR1 and CDR2 from the germline V gene are SGHVS and FNYEAQ. CDR3 length equals 15 residues. In nucleotides, the CDR3 is TGTGCCAGCAGCTTAGTCCCCGGCTTCAAAGGGCCCCAGCATTTT. It codes for CASSLVPGFKGPQHF.

The CDR3 DNA reads TGTGCCAGCAGCGCTATCCGGGACAAACAGTACTTC. Encoded protein: CASSAIRDKQYF. The rearrangement joins TRBV14 to TRBJ2-7, with D possibly TRBD1 on 6 matching bases. This CDR3 is built from 12 residues. Per germline, CDR1 SGHDN and CDR2 FVKESK. Trimming shortened V by 5 bases and J by 10 bases, and 15 bases separated the two germline ends. The full variable domain, with the rest looked up from reference TRBV14 and TRBJ2-7, is EAGVTQFPSHSVIEKGQTVTLRCDPISGHDNLYWYRRVMGKEIKFLLHFVKESKQDESGMPNNRFLAERTGGTYSTLKVQPAELEDSGVYFCASSAIRDKQYFGPGTRLTVT.

The rearrangement links TRBV28 to TRBJ1-2; possibly TRBD1 for D (5 bases). V was trimmed by 2 bases and J by 7 bases, leaving 14 bases between them. Germline CDR1 is MDHEN and CDR2 is SYDVKM. The length of the CDR3 is 14 residues. CDR3 DNA sequence: TGTGCCAGCAGTTTAGTGCAGGGTGAGAGTGGCTACACCTTC. Encoded protein: CASSLVQGESGYTF.

V is TRBV19 and J is TRBJ1-2, with TRBD1 matching 7 bases. The CDR3 has 13 residues. V lost 4 bases and J lost 3; bases outside the gene matches: 2. Germline V CDR1 and CDR2: LNHDA, SQIVND (reference sequence). The CDR3 DNA follows: TGTGCCAGTAGTAGTGGACAGGACTATGGCTACACCTTC. Its protein is CASSSGQDYGYTF.

The V call is TRBV7-3, the J call TRBJ2-7; a weak D match, TRBD1 (6 bases). This CDR3 spans 16 amino acids. The ends were cut back, 1 base at V and 4 bases at J, with 17 bases in the middle. Germline V CDR1 and CDR2: SGHTA, FQGTGA. In DNA, the CDR3 is TGTGCCAGCAGCTTAAACCCCGGGACACAATCATACGAGCAGTACTTC. This encodes CASSLNPGTQSYEQYF.

The DNA of the CDR3 is TGTGCCAGCAGTTACCCGGGGGGCTACACCTTC. It is translated as CASSYPGGYTF. The chain has TRBV6-1 and TRBJ1-2; D gene ambiguous. V was cut by 5 bases and J by 8 bases, with 9 bases left in between. CDR3 size: 11 residues. Germline loops: CDR1 MNHNS, CDR2 SASEGT.

This rearrangement joins TRBV6-1 to TRBJ1-2, with D maybe TRBD1 (5 bases). V was clipped by 6 bases and J by 5 bases, with 19 bases between them. Germline CDR1 MNHNS, CDR2 SASEGT. The CDR3 extends over 15 amino acids. CDR3: CASRGGVGNGYGYTF. CDR3 DNA: TGTGCCAGCAGAGGAGGGGTGGGGAACGGATATGGCTACACCTTC.

The chain couples TRBV28 to TRBJ1-6; D may be TRBD1 (6 bases). Germline CDR1 reads MDHEN; CDR2 reads SYDVKM. V shed 6 bases and J shed 9 bases, with 15 bases lying between them. The CDR3 is 14 amino acids. The chain's CDR3 is CASSPPGRGSPLHF. CDR3 in DNA: TGTGCCAGCAGCCCGCCGGGCAGGGGTTCACCCCTCCACTTT.